The 25 T cell receptor beta chains below all came from one sample that was sequenced in a study of identical twins. From the 5' RACE reads, TCRdb called clonotypes with MiXCR, one entry per CDR3 protein. This table holds 500,000 to 600,000 distinct CDR3 sequences, roughly a fifth found once. Another study also made use of these data, one on T cells expressing NK-cell markers.

The sequenced material came from CD4+ T cells sorted from blood. Receptors originate from a woman aged 18-29 years in good health.

This clonotype was observed a few times. This chain links TRBV20-1 with TRBJ2-3, with a possible D match to TRBD1 (5 bases). This CDR3 contains 12 residues. Germline V gene sequence: CDR1 DFQATT, CDR2 SNEGSKA (reference sequence). This CDR3 reads CSSTETTDTQYF. The CDR3 bases are TGCAGCTCGACAGAGACCACAGATACGCAGTATTTT.

This clonotype was counted between two and nine times. The V and J genes are TRBV5-1 and TRBJ1-2; possible D gene TRBD1, 6 bases. The germline V gene has CDR1 SGHRS and CDR2 YFSETQ. The CDR3 has 13 residues. Between the trimmed V and J ends, which lost 0 bases and 4 bases, there was a span of 7 bases. The CDR3 nucleotides read TGCGCCAGCAGCTTGGACAGGGTCTATGGCTACACCTTC. This codes for CASSLDRVYGYTF.

The rearrangement uses TRBV20-1 and TRBJ2-7, with D tentatively TRBD1 (5 bases). The length of the CDR3 is 12 residues. Germline assignment: CDR1 DFQATT and CDR2 SNEGSKA (reference sequence). V lost 2 bases to trimming and J lost 4 bases, with 9 bases between them. In nucleotides, the CDR3 is TGCAGTGCTAGAACTGACAGATACGAGCAGTACTTC. Translating it yields CSARTDRYEQYF.

The chain carries TRBV9 and TRBJ2-3; TRBD2 agrees at 9 bases. V lost 3 bases and J lost 3; bases outside the gene matches: 11. The CDR3 has 17 residues. CDR1 is SGDLS, CDR2 YYNGEE, per germline. CDR3 DNA sequence: TGTGCCAGCAGCGCCCCATTAGCGGGGGAGTCGACAGATACGCAGTATTTT. Its translation: CASSAPLAGESTDTQYF.

This clonotype was counted a few times. The rearrangement joins TRBV11-3 to TRBJ1-3, with D possibly TRBD1 on 5 matching bases. V was trimmed by 7 bases and J by 3 bases, leaving 19 bases between them. The CDR3 spans 16 residues. Per germline, CDR1 SGHNT and CDR2 YENEEA. CDR3 region: CASTQGGTAGGNTIYF. In DNA, the CDR3 is TGTGCCAGCACCCAAGGAGGGACCGCTGGTGGAAACACCATATATTTT. The complete variable domain, with remaining parts taken from reference TRBV11-3 and TRBJ1-3, reads EAGVVQSPRYKIIEKKQPVAFWCNPISGHNTLYWYLQNLGQGPELLIRYENEEAVDDSQLPKDRFSAERLKGVDSTLKIQPAELGDSAVYLCASTQGGTAGGNTIYFGEGSWLTVV.

The rearrangement joins TRBV12-3 or TRBV12-4 to TRBJ2-3; 7 bases line up with TRBD2. V shed 6 bases, J shed 9 bases, and the junction held 6 bases outside the gene matches. There are 12 residues in the CDR3. CDR3 nucleotides: TGTGCCAGCAGCCCCTCCGGGGGGACGCAGTATTTT. Translated, it gives CASSPSGGTQYF.

This clonotype was seen a few times. The V call is TRBV5-1, the J call TRBJ1-2; 8 nucleotides line up with TRBD1. V gave up 0 bases and J gave up 5 bases; unmatched junction bases: 9. This CDR3 contains 16 residues. CDR1 is SGHRS, CDR2 YFSETQ, per germline. Here the CDR3 reads CASSLVSNRGDYGYTF. CDR3 nucleotide sequence: TGCGCCAGCAGCTTGGTATCGAACAGGGGGGATTATGGCTACACCTTC.

The sample holds a few counts of this clonotype. The chain's CDR3 is CASSLEPRRALEQFF. The CDR3 coding sequence is TGTGCCAGCAGCTTAGAGCCCCGCCGGGCCCTTGAGCAGTTCTTC. V usage is TRBV7-2 and J usage is TRBJ2-1; D is ambiguous. Germline assignment: CDR1 SGHTA and CDR2 FQGNSA. CDR3 length: 15 residues. V was cut by 1 base and J by 9 bases, with 16 bases left in between.

The chain joins TRBV12-3 or TRBV12-4 to TRBJ2-3; 7 positions agree with TRBD2. V gave up 6 bases and J gave up 6 bases; unmatched junction bases: 15. CDR3 size: 16 residues. The CDR3 DNA is TGTGCCAGCAGGGAGGGGATCGGGGGAGGGCCGGATACGCAGTATTTT. Protein product: CASREGIGGGPDTQYF.

This clonotype came up a few times. V and J are TRBV12-3 or TRBV12-4 and TRBJ2-7; 10 bases line up with TRBD2. The trim removed 6 bases at V and 2 bases at J, leaving 4 bases unmatched. CDR3 length: 14 amino acids. The CDR3 here is CASRKRGGTYEQYF. The DNA for the CDR3 is TGTGCCAGCAGGAAGCGGGGGGGAACCTACGAGCAGTACTTC.

This clonotype was observed a few times. The genes are TRBV20-1 and TRBJ1-2; D is possibly TRBD1 (6 bases). CDR1 is DFQATT and CDR2 is SNEGSKA in the germline V gene (reference sequence). The V end was cut by 5 bases, the J end by 7 bases, with 17 bases between. The CDR3 spans 13 residues. This chain's CDR3 is CSARTDMTLGYTF. The CDR3 coding sequence is TGCAGTGCTCGGACAGATATGACCCTTGGCTACACCTTC.

This chain connects TRBV6-5 to TRBJ2-1; 7 bases agree with TRBD1. V dropped 6 bases and J dropped 2; count of bases not matched to a gene: 4. The CDR3 covers 14 residues. The germline CDR1 and CDR2 sequences are MNHEY and SVGAGI. Here the CDR3 reads CASSYRGTYNEQFF. As DNA, the CDR3 is TGTGCCAGCAGCTACAGGGGAACCTACAATGAGCAGTTCTTC.

In its sample, this clonotype was seen a few times. The CDR3 DNA is TGTGCCATATCCCAGGGGACGAACACTGAAGCTTTCTTT. It encodes CAISQGTNTEAFF. The chain has TRBV10-3 and TRBJ1-1; D perhaps matches TRBD1 (6 bases). The CDR3 length is 13 residues. Per germline, CDR1 ENHRY and CDR2 SYGVKD. Trimming stripped 9 bases from V and 1 base from J, with 12 bases between.

The chain links TRBV5-1 to TRBJ1-4; the D is unclear. The germline V and J ends were trimmed by 5 bases and 5 bases, with 7 bases remaining between them. Germline V gene lookup returns CDR1 SGHRS and CDR2 YFSETQ. The length of the CDR3 is 12 residues. CDR3 DNA sequence: TGCGCCAGCAGTGGACTCAATGAAAAACTGTTTTTT. This translates into CASSGLNEKLFF. Full variable domain (outside the CDR3, taken from reference TRBV5-1 and TRBJ1-4): KAGVTQTPRYLIKTRGQQVTLSCSPISGHRSVSWYQQTPGQGLQFLFEYFSETQRNKGNFPGRFSGRQFSNSRSEMNVSTLELGDSALYLCASSGLNEKLFFGSGTQLSVL.

The V call is TRBV20-1, the J call TRBJ2-7; unclear D gene. Trimming shortened V by 4 bases and J by 4 bases, and 14 bases separated the two germline ends. Germline V gene sequence: CDR1 DFQATT, CDR2 SNEGSKA (reference sequence). The CDR3 sequence is 13 residues long. This CDR3 reads CSANLEGGYEQYF. The CDR3 coding sequence is TGCAGTGCTAACCTAGAAGGTGGATACGAGCAGTACTTC.

This chain uses TRBV3-1 with TRBJ2-7; D is tentatively TRBD1 or TRBD2 (5 bases each). This CDR3 has 16 residues. V dropped 1 base and J dropped 3 bases, with 16 bases sitting between them. Germline CDR1 is LGHDT and CDR2 is YNNKEL (reference sequence). CDR3 loop: CASSQGGAAPSYEQYF. The CDR3 DNA reads as TGTGCCAGCAGCCAAGGAGGGGCCGCGCCCAGCTACGAGCAGTACTTC.

This clonotype was detected a few times. This sequence joins TRBV6-2 or TRBV6-3 and TRBJ2-5, with TRBD1 matching over 7 bases. CDR1 and CDR2 from the germline V gene are MNHEY and SVGEGT. The CDR3 loop spans 16 amino acids. The junction had 11 bases not matched to a gene; V was cut back by 5 bases and J by 2 bases. CDR3 residues: CASSHDRQGRQETQYF. The DNA of the CDR3 is TGTGCCAGCAGTCACGATCGACAGGGTAGGCAAGAGACCCAGTACTTC.

This clonotype was detected only a few times. J is TRBJ2-3 and V is TRBV6-1, with a weak D call TRBD2 (6 bases). The CDR3 runs to 14 residues. The germline CDR1 and CDR2 sequences are MNHNS and SASEGT. The V and J ends lost 5 bases and 4 bases respectively, with 13 bases between them. This chain's CDR3 is CASSPPGVPDTQYF. The CDR3 DNA reads as TGTGCCAGCAGTCCGCCGGGGGTGCCAGATACGCAGTATTTT.

The chain couples TRBV3-1 to TRBJ1-1; D gene uncertain. Trimming took 1 base from V and 1 from J, leaving 13 bases between them. The CDR3 contains 16 residues. Germline loops: CDR1 LGHDT, CDR2 YNNKEL (reference sequence). CDR3 sequence: CASSQAGSIRNTEAFF. Here the CDR3 DNA reads TGTGCCAGCAGCCAAGCAGGATCCATAAGGAACACTGAAGCTTTCTTT.

This clonotype turned up a few times. The chain couples TRBV20-1 to TRBJ2-3; 10 bases line up with TRBD2. The germline V gene encodes CDR1 DFQATT and CDR2 SNEGSKA (reference sequence). The CDR3 runs to 15 residues. V shed 2 bases, J shed 5 bases, and the junction held 7 bases outside the gene matches. The CDR3 region is CSARNPGLAIDTQYF. The DNA for the CDR3 is TGCAGTGCTAGAAACCCGGGACTAGCGATAGATACGCAGTATTTT.

This clonotype showed up just a few times. This rearrangement joins TRBV24-1 to TRBJ2-5; D is uncertain. Germline V CDR1 and CDR2: KGHDR, SFDVKD. Trimming shortened V by 3 bases and J by 2 bases, and 12 bases separated the two germline ends. The CDR3 sequence is 15 residues long. DNA of the CDR3: TGTGCCACCAGTGATCCAGTTCGCGGTCAAGAGACCCAGTACTTC. Amino acids: CATSDPVRGQETQYF.

This clonotype was found a few times. The chain is built from TRBV5-1 and TRBJ2-3; D is unresolved. This CDR3 is 14 amino acids long. In germline, CDR1 is SGHRS, CDR2 YFSETQ. V dropped 1 base and J dropped 0 bases, with 6 bases sitting between them. The CDR3, as DNA: TGCGCCAGCAGCTTGACCGCTAGCACAGATACGCAGTATTTT. Its protein product is CASSLTASTDTQYF.

This chain connects TRBV5-1 to TRBJ2-5, with unresolved D. V was trimmed by 0 bases and J by 5 bases, leaving 11 bases between them. The CDR3 runs 14 residues. CDR1 and CDR2 (germline): SGHRS, YFSETQ. Here the CDR3 DNA reads TGCGCCAGCAGCTTGGCTACGCCTAGGGAGACCCAGTACTTC. Its translation is CASSLATPRETQYF.

This clonotype turned up a few times. The chain recombines TRBV12-3 or TRBV12-4 with TRBJ2-5, with 9 positions matching TRBD1. This CDR3 comprises 15 residues. J was trimmed by 4 bases and V by 4 bases; bases with no gene match: 7. The CDR3 loop is CASSSGQGGIETQYF. The CDR3 DNA is TGTGCCAGCAGTTCGGGACAGGGAGGAATAGAGACCCAGTACTTC.

This clonotype was found a few times. The chain uses TRBV5-5 and TRBJ1-2; 7 bases align to TRBD1. This CDR3 comprises 15 residues. In germline, CDR1 is SGHKS, CDR2 YYEKEE (reference sequence). V trimming: 0 bases; J trimming: 3 bases; junction bases outside the gene matches: 5. CDR3 bases: TGTGCCAGCAGCTTGGATGAAGGGGGCGACTATGGCTACACCTTC. It encodes CASSLDEGGDYGYTF.